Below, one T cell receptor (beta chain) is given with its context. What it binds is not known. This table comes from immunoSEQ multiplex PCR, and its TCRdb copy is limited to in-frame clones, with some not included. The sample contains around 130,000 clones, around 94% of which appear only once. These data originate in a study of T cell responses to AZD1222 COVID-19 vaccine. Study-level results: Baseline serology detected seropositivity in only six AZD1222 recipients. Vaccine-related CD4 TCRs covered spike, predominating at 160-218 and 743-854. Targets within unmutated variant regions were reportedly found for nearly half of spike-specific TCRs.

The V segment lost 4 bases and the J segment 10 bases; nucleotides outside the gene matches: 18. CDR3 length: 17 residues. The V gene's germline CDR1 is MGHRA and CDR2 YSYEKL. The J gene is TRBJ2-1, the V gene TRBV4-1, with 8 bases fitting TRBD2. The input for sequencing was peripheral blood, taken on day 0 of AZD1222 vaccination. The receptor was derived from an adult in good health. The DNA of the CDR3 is TGCGCCAGCAGCCTCCCGACTAGCGCTACCTTCGGACGAGAGCAGTTCTTC. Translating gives CASSLPTSATFGREQFF.